A single count supports the clone carrying this TCR beta chain. The data belong to a study of blood T cell repertoires in COVID-19. Profiled with immunoSEQ multiplex PCR; TCRdb holds only in-frame clones, not every one. The data hold 80,000 to 100,000 clones, with 70% to 90% observed a single time. This CDR3 is 14 amino acids long. From germline, CDR1 is WSHSY and CDR2 SAAADI. Trimming cost V 0 bases and J 9 bases, with 12 bases left between them. Recruited during active infection, patients (from Seattle) were subsequently followed longitudinally. The sequence was collected from a man between 45 and 60 years old with COVID-19, enrolled during active disease. The V gene is TRBV10-2, the J gene TRBJ2-1; TRBD2 is a possible D gene (5 bases). The sequencing sample was made of peripheral blood. The CDR3 spells CASSESYTAVEQFF. Written as DNA, the CDR3 is TGCGCCAGCAGTGAGTCGTATACAGCGGTTGAGCAGTTCTTC.